This T cell receptor beta chain was retrieved from a study of patients and donors after allogeneic stem cell transplantation. The CDR3 is 14 amino acids. V gave up 3 bases and J gave up 9 bases; unmatched junction bases: 2. The germline V gene encodes CDR1 LGHDT and CDR2 YNNKEL (reference sequence). From the RT-PCR reads, TCRdb called clonotypes with MiXCR, one entry per CDR3 protein. Of over 400,000 distinct CDR3 sequences in the sample, 15% to 20% were seen once. The receptor was derived from a human donor who was either an allogeneic HSCT recipient or a stem cell or donor lymphocyte infusion donor (not recorded which). It is not recorded whose cells these are; they may come from a transplant donor. Sequencing was done on a sample of blood, either unsorted or a sorted T cell fraction (not recorded which). The chain combines TRBV3-1 with TRBJ1-6; 10 nucleotides agree with TRBD1. The CDR3 loop reads CASSHGQGGSPLHF. Written as DNA, the CDR3 is TGTGCCAGCAGCCATGGACAGGGGGGTTCACCCCTCCACTTT.